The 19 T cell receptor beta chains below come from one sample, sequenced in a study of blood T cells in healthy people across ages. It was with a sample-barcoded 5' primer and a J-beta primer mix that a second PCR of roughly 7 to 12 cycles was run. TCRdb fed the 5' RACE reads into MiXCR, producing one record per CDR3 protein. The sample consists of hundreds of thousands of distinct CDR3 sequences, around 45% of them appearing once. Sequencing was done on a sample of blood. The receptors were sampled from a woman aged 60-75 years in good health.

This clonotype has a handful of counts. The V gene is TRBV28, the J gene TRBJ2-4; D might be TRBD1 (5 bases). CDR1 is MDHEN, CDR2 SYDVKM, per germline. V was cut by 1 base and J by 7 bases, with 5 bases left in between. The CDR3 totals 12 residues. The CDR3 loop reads CASSLSGNIQYF. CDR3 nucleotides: TGTGCCAGCAGTTTATCAGGGAACATTCAGTACTTC. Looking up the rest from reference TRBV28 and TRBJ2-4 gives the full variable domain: DVKVTQSSRYLVKRTGEKVFLECVQDMDHENMFWYRQDPGLGLRLIYFSYDVKMKEKGDIPEGYSVSREKKERFSLILESASTNQTSMYLCASSLSGNIQYFGAGTRLSVL.

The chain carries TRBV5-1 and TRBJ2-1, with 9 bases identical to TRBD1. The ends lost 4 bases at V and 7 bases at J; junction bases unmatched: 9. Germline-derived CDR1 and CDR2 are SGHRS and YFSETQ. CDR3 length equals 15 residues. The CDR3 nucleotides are TGCGCCAGCAGCGAAGGACAGGGGATCTTGAATGAGCAGTTCTTC. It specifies CASSEGQGILNEQFF. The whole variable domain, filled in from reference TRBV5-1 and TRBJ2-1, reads KAGVTQTPRYLIKTRGQQVTLSCSPISGHRSVSWYQQTPGQGLQFLFEYFSETQRNKGNFPGRFSGRQFSNSRSEMNVSTLELGDSALYLCASSEGQGILNEQFFGPGTRLTVL.

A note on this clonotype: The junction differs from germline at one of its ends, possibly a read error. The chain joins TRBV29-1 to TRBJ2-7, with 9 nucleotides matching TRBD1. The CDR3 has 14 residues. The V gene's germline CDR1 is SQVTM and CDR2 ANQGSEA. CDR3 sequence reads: CSVEGTGTYYEQYF. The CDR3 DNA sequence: TGCAGCGTCGAAGGGACAGGGACCTACTACGAGCAGTACTTC.

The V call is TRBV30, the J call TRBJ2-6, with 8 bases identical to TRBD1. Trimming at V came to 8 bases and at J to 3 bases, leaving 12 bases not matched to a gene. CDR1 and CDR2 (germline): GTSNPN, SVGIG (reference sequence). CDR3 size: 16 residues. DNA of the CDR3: TGTGCCCGAAAACAGGGGGGACGAAGTGGGGCCAACGTCCTGACTTTC. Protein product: CARKQGGRSGANVLTF.

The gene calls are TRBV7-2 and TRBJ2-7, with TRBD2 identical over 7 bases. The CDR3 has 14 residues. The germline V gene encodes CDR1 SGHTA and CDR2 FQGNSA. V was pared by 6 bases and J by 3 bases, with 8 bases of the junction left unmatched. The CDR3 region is CASSSSGVNYEQYF. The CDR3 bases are TGTGCCAGCAGTTCCAGCGGGGTGAACTACGAGCAGTACTTC. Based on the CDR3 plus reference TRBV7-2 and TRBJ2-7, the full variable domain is GAGVSQSPSNKVTEKGKDVELRCDPISGHTALYWYRQSLGQGLEFLIYFQGNSAPDKSGLPSDRFSAERTGGSVSTLTIQRTQQEDSAVYLCASSSSGVNYEQYFGPGTRLTVT.

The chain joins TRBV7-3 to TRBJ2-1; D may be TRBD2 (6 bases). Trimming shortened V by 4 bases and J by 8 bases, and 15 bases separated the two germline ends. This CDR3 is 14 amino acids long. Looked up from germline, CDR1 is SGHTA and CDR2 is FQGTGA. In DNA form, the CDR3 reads TGTGCCAGCAGCTCAACAGGAGGGAGAGATGAGCAGTTCTTC. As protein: CASSSTGGRDEQFF.

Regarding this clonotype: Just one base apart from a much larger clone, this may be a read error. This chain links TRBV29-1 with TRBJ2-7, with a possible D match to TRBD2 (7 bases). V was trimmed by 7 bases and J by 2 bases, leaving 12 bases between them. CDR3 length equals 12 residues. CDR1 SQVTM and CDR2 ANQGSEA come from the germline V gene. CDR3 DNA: TGCAGCGGGGGGGGCAGCACCTACGAGCAGTACTTC. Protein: CSGGGSTYEQYF.

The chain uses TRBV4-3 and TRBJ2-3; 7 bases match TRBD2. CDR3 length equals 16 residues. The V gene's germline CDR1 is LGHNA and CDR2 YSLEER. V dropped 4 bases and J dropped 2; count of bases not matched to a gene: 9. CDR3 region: CASSPHASGATDTQYF. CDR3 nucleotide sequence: TGCGCCAGCAGCCCGCACGCTAGCGGTGCCACAGATACGCAGTATTTT.

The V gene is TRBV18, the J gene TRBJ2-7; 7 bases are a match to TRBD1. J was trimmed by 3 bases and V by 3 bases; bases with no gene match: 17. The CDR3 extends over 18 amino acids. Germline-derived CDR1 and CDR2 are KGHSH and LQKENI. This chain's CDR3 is CASSPTGTETRGYYEQYF. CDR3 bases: TGTGCCAGCTCACCTACCGGGACAGAGACTCGGGGCTACTACGAGCAGTACTTC.

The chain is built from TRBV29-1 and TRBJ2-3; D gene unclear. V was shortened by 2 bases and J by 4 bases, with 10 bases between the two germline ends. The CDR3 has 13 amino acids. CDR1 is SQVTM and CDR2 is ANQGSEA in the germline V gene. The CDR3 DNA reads TGCAGCGTTGAACCCCGCTGGGCAGATACGCAGTATTTT. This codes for CSVEPRWADTQYF.

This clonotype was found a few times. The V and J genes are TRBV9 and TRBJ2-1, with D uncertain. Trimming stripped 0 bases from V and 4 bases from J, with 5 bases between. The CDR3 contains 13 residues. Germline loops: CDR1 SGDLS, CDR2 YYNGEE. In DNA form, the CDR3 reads TGTGCCAGCAGCGTAGCTACGTACAATGAGCAGTTCTTC. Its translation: CASSVATYNEQFF.

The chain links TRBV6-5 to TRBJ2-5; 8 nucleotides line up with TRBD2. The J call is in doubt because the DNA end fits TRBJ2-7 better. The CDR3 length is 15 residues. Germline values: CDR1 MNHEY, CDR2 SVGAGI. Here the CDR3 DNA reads TGTGCCAGCAGCGTTACTTCTAGCGGGCCCTACGAGCAGTACTTC. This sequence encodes CASSVTSSGPYEQYF.

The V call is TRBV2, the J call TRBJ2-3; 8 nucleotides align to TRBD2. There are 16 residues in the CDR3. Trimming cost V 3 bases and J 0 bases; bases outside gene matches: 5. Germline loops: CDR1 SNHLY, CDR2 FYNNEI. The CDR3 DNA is TGTGCCAGCAGTGAGGTAGCGGGGCCTAGCACAGATACGCAGTATTTT. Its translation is CASSEVAGPSTDTQYF. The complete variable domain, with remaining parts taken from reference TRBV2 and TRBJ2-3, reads EPEVTQTPSHQVTQMGQEVILRCVPISNHLYFYWYRQILGQKVEFLVSFYNNEISEKSEIFDDQFSVERPDGSNFTLKIRSTKLEDSAMYFCASSEVAGPSTDTQYFGPGTRLTVL.

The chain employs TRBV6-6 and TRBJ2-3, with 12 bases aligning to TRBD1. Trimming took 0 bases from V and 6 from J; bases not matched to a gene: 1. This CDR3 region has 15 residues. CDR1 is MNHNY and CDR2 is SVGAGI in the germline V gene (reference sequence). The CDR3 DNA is TGTGCCAGCAGTTACTCGGGACAGGGGGCGGATACGCAGTATTTT. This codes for CASSYSGQGADTQYF.

The CDR3 reads CASSQGGAEETQYF. As DNA, the CDR3 is TGTGCCAGCAGCCAAGGTGGGGCGGAGGAGACCCAGTACTTC. J is TRBJ2-5 and V is TRBV4-2; D is perhaps TRBD1 (5 bases). The ends were cut back, 1 base at V and 5 bases at J, with 11 bases in the middle. The CDR3 is 14 residues long. Germline values: CDR1 LGHNA, CDR2 YNFKEQ.

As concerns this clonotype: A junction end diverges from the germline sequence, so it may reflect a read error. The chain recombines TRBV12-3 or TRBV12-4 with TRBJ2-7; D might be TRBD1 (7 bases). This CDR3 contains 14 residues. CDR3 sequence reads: CTSNRAGGNDEQYF. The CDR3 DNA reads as TGTACCAGCAACCGGGCAGGGGGGAACGACGAGCAGTACTTC.

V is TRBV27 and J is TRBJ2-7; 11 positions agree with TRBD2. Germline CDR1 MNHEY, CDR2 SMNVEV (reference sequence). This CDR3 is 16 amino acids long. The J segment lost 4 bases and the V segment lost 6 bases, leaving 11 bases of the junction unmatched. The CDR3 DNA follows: TGTGCCAGCAGGAGAATAGTAGCGGGAGGGGGTTACGAGCAGTACTTC. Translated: CASRRIVAGGGYEQYF.

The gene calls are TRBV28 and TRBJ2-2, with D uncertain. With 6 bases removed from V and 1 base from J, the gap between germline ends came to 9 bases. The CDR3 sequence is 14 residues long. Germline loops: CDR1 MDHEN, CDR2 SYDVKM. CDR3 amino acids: CASSHGMNTGELFF. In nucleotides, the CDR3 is TGTGCCAGCAGCCATGGCATGAACACCGGGGAGCTGTTTTTT.

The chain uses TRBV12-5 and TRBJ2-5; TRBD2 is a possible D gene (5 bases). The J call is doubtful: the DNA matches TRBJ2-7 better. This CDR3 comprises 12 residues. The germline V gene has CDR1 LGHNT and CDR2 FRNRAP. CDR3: CAEREAVYEQYF. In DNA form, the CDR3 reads TGTGCCGAACGGGAAGCGGTTTACGAGCAGTACTTC.